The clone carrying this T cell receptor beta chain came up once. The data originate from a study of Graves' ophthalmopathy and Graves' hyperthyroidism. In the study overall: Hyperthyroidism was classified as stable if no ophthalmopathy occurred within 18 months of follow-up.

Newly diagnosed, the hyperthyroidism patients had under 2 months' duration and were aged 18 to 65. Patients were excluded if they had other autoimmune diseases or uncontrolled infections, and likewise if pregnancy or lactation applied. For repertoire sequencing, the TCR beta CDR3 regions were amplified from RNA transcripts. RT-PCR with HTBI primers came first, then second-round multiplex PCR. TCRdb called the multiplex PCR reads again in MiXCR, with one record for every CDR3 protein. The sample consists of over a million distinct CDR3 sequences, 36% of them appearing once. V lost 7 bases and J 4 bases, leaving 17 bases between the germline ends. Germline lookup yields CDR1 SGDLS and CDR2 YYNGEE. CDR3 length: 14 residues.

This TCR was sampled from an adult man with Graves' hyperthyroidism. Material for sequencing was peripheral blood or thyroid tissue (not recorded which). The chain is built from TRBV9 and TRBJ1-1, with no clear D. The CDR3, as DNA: TGTGCCAGCCTCCCACGCGACGGAGTCACTGAAGCTTTCTTT. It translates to CASLPRDGVTEAFF. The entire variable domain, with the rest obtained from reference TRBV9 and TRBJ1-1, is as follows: DSGVTQTPKHLITATGQRVTLRCSPRSGDLSVYWYQQSLDQGLQFLIQYYNGEERAKGNILERFSAQQFPDLHSELNLSSLELGDSALYFCASLPRDGVTEAFFGQGTRLTVV.